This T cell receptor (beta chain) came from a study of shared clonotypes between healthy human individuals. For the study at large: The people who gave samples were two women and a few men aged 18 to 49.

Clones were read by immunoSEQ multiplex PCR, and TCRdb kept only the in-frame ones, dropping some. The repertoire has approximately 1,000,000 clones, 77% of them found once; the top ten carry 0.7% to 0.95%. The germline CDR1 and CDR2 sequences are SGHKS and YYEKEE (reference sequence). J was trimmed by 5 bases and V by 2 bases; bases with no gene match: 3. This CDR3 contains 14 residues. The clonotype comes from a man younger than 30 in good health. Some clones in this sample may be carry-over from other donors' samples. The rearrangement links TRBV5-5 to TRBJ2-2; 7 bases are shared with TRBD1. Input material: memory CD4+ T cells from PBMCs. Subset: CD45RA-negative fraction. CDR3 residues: CASSFGTETGELFF. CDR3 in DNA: TGTGCCAGCAGCTTCGGGACAGAGACCGGGGAGCTGTTTTTT.